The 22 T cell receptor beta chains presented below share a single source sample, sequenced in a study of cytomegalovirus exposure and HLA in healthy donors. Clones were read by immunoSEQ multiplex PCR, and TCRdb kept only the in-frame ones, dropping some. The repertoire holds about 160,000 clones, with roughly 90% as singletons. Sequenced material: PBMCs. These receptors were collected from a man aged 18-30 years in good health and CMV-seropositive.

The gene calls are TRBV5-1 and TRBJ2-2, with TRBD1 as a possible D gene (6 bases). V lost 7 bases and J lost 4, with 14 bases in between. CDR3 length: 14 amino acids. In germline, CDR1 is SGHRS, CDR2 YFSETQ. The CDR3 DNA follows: TGCGCCAGCCTGGACAGATTGGGCACCGGGGAGCTGTTTTTT. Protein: CASLDRLGTGELFF.

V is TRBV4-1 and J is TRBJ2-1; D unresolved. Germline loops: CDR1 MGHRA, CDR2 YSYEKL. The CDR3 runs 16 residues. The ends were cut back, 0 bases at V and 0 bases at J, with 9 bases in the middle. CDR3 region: CASSQDFSSSYNEQFF. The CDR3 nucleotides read TGCGCCAGCAGCCAAGATTTCTCGAGCTCCTACAATGAGCAGTTCTTC.

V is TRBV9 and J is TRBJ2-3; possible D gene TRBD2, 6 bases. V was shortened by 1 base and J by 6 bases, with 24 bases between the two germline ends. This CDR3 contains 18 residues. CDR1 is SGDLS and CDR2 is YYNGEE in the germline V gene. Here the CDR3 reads CASSVTPTAGSGGDTQYF. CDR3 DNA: TGTGCCAGCAGCGTAACCCCCACAGCCGGGAGCGGCGGGGATACGCAGTATTTT. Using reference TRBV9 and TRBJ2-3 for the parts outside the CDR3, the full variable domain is DSGVTQTPKHLITATGQRVTLRCSPRSGDLSVYWYQQSLDQGLQFLIQYYNGEERAKGNILERFSAQQFPDLHSELNLSSLELGDSALYFCASSVTPTAGSGGDTQYFGPGTRLTVL.

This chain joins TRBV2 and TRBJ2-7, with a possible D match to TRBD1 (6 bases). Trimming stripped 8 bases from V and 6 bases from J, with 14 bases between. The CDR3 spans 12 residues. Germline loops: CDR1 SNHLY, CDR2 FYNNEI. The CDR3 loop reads CASSQGVTEQYF. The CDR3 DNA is TGTGCCAGCTCACAGGGCGTTACCGAGCAGTACTTC.

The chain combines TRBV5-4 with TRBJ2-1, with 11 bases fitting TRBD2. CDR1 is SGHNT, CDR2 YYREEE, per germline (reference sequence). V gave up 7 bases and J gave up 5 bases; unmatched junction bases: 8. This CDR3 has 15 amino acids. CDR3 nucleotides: TGTGCCAGCTCCTCCGGGACTAGCGGAAACAATGAGCAGTTCTTC. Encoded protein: CASSSGTSGNNEQFF.

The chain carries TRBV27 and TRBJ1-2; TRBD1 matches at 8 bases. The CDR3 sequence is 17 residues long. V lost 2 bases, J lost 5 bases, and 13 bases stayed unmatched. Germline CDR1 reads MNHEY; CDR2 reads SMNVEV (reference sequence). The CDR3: CASSLGPGGPEWYGYTF. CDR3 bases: TGTGCCAGCAGTTTAGGTCCAGGGGGCCCGGAGTGGTATGGCTACACCTTC.

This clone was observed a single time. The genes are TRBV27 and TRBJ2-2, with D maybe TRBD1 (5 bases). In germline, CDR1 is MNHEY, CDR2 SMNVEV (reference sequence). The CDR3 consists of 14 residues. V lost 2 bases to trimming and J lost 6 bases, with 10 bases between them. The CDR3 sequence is CASSLQGPAGELFF. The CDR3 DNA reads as TGTGCCAGCAGTTTACAGGGTCCAGCCGGGGAGCTGTTTTTT.

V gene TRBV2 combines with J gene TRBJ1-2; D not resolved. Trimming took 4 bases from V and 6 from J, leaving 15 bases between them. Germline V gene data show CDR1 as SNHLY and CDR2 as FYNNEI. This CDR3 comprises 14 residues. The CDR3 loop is CASSATAGLNGYTF. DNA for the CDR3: TGTGCCAGCAGTGCAACGGCGGGGTTGAATGGCTACACCTTC.

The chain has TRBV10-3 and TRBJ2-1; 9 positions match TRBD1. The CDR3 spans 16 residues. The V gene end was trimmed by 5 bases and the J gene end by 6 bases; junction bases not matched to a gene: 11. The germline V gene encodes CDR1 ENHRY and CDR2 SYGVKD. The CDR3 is CAISKAPGTGFNEQFF. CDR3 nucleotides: TGTGCCATCAGTAAAGCCCCCGGGACAGGGTTCAATGAGCAGTTCTTC.

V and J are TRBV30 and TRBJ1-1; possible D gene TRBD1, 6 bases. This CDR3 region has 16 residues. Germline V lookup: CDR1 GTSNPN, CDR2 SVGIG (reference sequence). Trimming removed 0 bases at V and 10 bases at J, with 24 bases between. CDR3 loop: CAWSVLYAQGKVPAFF. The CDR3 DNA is TGTGCCTGGAGTGTACTCTACGCACAGGGTAAGGTCCCAGCTTTCTTT.

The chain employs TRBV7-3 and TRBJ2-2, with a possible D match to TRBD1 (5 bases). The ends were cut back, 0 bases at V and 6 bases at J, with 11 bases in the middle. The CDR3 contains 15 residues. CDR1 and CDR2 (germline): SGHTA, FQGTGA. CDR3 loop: CASSLTGPPSGELFF. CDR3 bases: TGTGCCAGCAGCTTAACGGGGCCCCCCTCCGGGGAGCTGTTTTTT.

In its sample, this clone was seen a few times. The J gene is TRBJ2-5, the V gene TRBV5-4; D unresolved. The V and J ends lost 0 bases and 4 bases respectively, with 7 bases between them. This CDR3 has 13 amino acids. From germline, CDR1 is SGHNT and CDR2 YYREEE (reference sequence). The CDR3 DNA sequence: TGTGCCAGCAGCTTGGAAATGGCAGAGACCCAGTACTTC. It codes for CASSLEMAETQYF.

CDR3: CASSPGLRGGELFF. The CDR3 region has the DNA TGTGCCAGCAGCCCCGGACTGAGGGGGGGGGAGCTGTTTTTT. The chain links TRBV7-2 to TRBJ2-2, with D perhaps matching TRBD1 (6 bases). This CDR3 has 14 amino acids. The germline V gene has CDR1 SGHTA and CDR2 FQGNSA. Trimming stripped 5 bases from V and 8 bases from J, with 15 bases between.

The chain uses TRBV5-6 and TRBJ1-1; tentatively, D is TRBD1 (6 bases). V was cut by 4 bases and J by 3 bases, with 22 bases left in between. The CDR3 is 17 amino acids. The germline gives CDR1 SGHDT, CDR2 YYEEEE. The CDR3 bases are TGTGCCAGCAGCCTCGGGATACACAGGGTCTCGTACACTGAAGCTTTCTTT. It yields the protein CASSLGIHRVSYTEAFF.

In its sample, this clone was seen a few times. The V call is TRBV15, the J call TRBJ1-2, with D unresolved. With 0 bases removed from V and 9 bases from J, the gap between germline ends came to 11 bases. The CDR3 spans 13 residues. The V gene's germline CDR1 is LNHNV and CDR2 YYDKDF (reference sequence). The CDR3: CATSRDVRDRYTF. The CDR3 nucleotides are TGTGCCACCAGCAGAGACGTGCGGGATCGCTACACCTTC.

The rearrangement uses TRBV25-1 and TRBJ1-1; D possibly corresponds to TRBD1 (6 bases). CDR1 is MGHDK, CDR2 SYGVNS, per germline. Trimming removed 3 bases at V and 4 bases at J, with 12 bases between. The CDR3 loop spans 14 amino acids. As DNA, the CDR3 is TGTGCCAGCAGTGATTCAGGGGCGGGCACTGAAGCTTTCTTT. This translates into CASSDSGAGTEAFF.

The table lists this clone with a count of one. The CDR3, as DNA: TGTGCCAGCAGTCTAGGCACTGAAGCTTTCTTT. Translated: CASSLGTEAFF. The chain joins TRBV14 to TRBJ1-1, with no clear D. In germline, CDR1 is SGHDN, CDR2 FVKESK. Trimming took off 6 bases at V and 4 bases at J, with 6 bases between the two ends. There are 11 residues in the CDR3.

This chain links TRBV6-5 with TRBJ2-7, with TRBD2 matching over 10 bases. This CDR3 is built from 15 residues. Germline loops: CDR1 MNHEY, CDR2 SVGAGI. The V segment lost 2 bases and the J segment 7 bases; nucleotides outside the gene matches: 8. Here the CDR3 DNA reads TGTGCCAGCAGTTACAGAGCGGGAGGGCCTAGAGAGCAGTACTTC. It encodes CASSYRAGGPREQYF.

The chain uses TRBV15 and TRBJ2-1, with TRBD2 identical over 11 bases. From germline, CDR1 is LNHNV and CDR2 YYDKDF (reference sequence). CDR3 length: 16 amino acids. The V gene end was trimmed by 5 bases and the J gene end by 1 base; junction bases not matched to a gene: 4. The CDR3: CATSLRLAGSYNEQFF. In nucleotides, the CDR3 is TGTGCCACCAGCTTGAGACTAGCGGGATCCTACAATGAGCAGTTCTTC.

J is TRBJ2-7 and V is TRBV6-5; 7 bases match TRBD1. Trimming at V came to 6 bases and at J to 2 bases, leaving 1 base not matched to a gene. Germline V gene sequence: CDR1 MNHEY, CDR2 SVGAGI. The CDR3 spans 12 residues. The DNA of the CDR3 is TGTGCCAGCAGACAGGGGCCCTACGAGCAGTACTTC. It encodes CASRQGPYEQYF.

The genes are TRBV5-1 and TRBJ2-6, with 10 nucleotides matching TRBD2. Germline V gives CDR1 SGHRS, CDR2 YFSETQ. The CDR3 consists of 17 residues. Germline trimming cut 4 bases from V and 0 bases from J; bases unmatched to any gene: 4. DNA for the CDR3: TGCGCCAGCAGCCCCGGGACTAGCGCCTCTGGGGCCAACGTCCTGACTTTC. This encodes CASSPGTSASGANVLTF.

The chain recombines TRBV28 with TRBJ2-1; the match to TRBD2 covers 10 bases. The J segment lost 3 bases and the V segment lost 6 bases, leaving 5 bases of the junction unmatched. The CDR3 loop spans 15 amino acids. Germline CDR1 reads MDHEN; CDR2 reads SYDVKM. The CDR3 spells CASSQRLAGYNEQFF. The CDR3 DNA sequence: TGTGCCAGCAGCCAAAGACTAGCGGGCTACAATGAGCAGTTCTTC.